What follows are 18 T cell receptor beta chains derived from one specimen sequenced in a study of regulatory T cells in long-lasting Graves disease. Time point: newly diagnosed GD, antithyroid drugs for less than 3 months. Extracted RNA from PBMCs served as the source of the TCR library. Investigators prepared the TCR beta libraries by applying iRepertoire HTBI primers and Arm-PCR of CDR3 regions. TCRdb reprocessed the multiplex PCR reads via MiXCR and lists one record per CDR3 protein. The sample includes about 450,000 distinct CDR3 sequences, about 15% of them seen just once. In addition, the sample was reused for a study of T cells in Graves' hyperthyroidism and ophthalmopathy.

Here the sequenced sample was peripheral blood mononuclear cells (PBMCs), taken at new diagnosis, from a patient treated with antithyroid drugs. These receptors originate from a woman in her fifties or sixties with Graves disease.

This clonotype has a count of ten or more. This chain joins TRBV10-3 and TRBJ2-5; perhaps TRBD2 as D (5 bases). The CDR3 runs to 18 residues. Trimming shortened V by 1 base and J by 5 bases, and 23 bases separated the two germline ends. Germline assignment: CDR1 ENHRY and CDR2 SYGVKD. This CDR3 is CAISEFSQDSGFSETQYF. CDR3 nucleotides: TGTGCCATCAGTGAGTTTAGCCAGGACTCCGGGTTTTCGGAGACCCAGTACTTC.

The table lists this clonotype with many counts. This chain uses TRBV24-1 with TRBJ2-3, with D possibly TRBD2 on 5 matching bases. The germline V gene encodes CDR1 KGHDR and CDR2 SFDVKD. The CDR3 is 18 residues long. V was shortened by 2 bases and J by 2 bases, with 19 bases between the two germline ends. The CDR3 region is CATSDSPGVGDPTDTQYF. The CDR3 DNA sequence: TGTGCCACCAGTGATTCTCCCGGGGTGGGCGATCCCACAGATACGCAGTATTTT.

This clonotype has a count of ten or more. The V gene is TRBV10-3, the J gene TRBJ1-2; TRBD1 is a possible D gene (5 bases). This CDR3 region has 16 residues. The germline V and J ends were trimmed by 5 bases and 2 bases, with 18 bases remaining between them. Germline CDR1 and CDR2: ENHRY and SYGVKD. This chain's CDR3 is CAISRGTATENYGYTF. The CDR3 nucleotides read TGTGCCATCAGTCGAGGGACGGCGACAGAAAACTATGGCTACACCTTC.

The table lists this clonotype with many counts. The rearrangement links TRBV20-1 to TRBJ2-1; the match to TRBD2 covers 8 bases. Trimming cost V 7 bases and J 3 bases; bases outside gene matches: 5. The germline CDR1 and CDR2 sequences are DFQATT and SNEGSKA (reference sequence). The CDR3 is 13 amino acids. The CDR3 bases are TGCAGTGTCGGGACTAGTGTCTACAATGAGCAGTTCTTC. This encodes CSVGTSVYNEQFF.

This clonotype was detected many times. This chain joins TRBV28 and TRBJ2-7, with 8 bases identical to TRBD1. Trimming cost V 8 bases and J 4 bases; bases outside gene matches: 7. Germline V CDR1 and CDR2: MDHEN, SYDVKM. This CDR3 spans 13 amino acids. The CDR3 loop reads CASHGQGPYEQYF. The CDR3 DNA is TGTGCCAGCCATGGACAGGGTCCATACGAGCAGTACTTC.

This clonotype has just a few counts. The chain combines TRBV30 with TRBJ1-1, with unresolved D. The V and J ends lost 4 bases and 5 bases respectively, with 20 bases between them. Germline CDR1 reads GTSNPN; CDR2 reads SVGIG (reference sequence). There are 15 residues in the CDR3. The CDR3 coding sequence is TGTGCCTGGATTCCCCTCCTTGGAGGGTCAACTGAAGCTTTCTTT. Amino acids: CAWIPLLGGSTEAFF.

The J gene is TRBJ1-6, the V gene TRBV4-1, with D perhaps matching TRBD1 (5 bases). Germline V gives CDR1 MGHRA, CDR2 YSYEKL. The CDR3 loop spans 17 amino acids. Between the trimmed V and J ends, which lost 1 base and 7 bases, there was a span of 17 bases. The chain's CDR3 is CASSQASLGVGNSPLHF. Here the CDR3 DNA reads TGCGCCAGCAGCCAAGCCTCCTTAGGGGTCGGCAATTCACCCCTCCACTTT.

This clonotype was recorded many times. The genes are TRBV28 and TRBJ2-7, with no clear D. CDR3 size: 11 residues. Per the germline V gene, CDR1 is MDHEN and CDR2 is SYDVKM. The V end lost 6 bases, the J end lost 7 bases, and 10 bases lay between the germline ends. DNA of the CDR3: TGTGCCAGCAGCTCCAACCGGGAGCAGTACTTC. Its protein is CASSSNREQYF.

This clonotype was seen at least ten times. The V call is TRBV5-1, the J call TRBJ2-7, with D possibly being TRBD2 (5 bases). The CDR3 length is 14 residues. Germline V lookup: CDR1 SGHRS, CDR2 YFSETQ. V was clipped by 4 bases and J by 4 bases, with 15 bases between them. For the CDR3, the DNA is TGCGCCAGCAGCCCGGAGCAGACTATATACGAGCAGTACTTC. This codes for CASSPEQTIYEQYF.

The rearrangement links TRBV28 to TRBJ2-7, with a tentative D call TRBD2 (5 bases). V lost 6 bases to trimming and J lost 2 bases, with 14 bases between them. CDR1 MDHEN and CDR2 SYDVKM come from the germline V gene. The CDR3 covers 14 residues. The CDR3 region has the DNA TGTGCCAGCAGACGGACTGGCGGGCCCTACGAGCAGTACTTC. It codes for CASRRTGGPYEQYF.

Comment on this clonotype: This may be a read error: a much more frequent sequence differs by one nucleotide. The chain is built from TRBV20-1 and TRBJ2-1; 12 bases are shared with TRBD2. The J segment lost 12 bases and the V segment lost 3 bases, leaving 9 bases of the junction unmatched. Germline V gene sequence: CDR1 DFQATT, CDR2 SNEGSKA (reference sequence). The CDR3 length is 14 residues. The CDR3 DNA reads TGCAGTGCTAGGACTAGCGGGAGTTGGGATGCGCAGTTCTTC. Its translation is CSARTSGSWDAQFF.

The chain joins TRBV6-1 to TRBJ1-2; perhaps TRBD1 as D (5 bases). The ends were cut back, 4 bases at V and 5 bases at J, with 11 bases in the middle. Germline CDR1 is MNHNS and CDR2 is SASEGT. CDR3 length: 13 residues. CDR3 in DNA: TGTGCCAGCAGTGGGGCAGGGAGGTATGGCTACACCTTC. Translation: CASSGAGRYGYTF.

At least ten counts were recorded for this clonotype. The J gene is TRBJ1-1, the V gene TRBV5-5; no clear D gene. Germline V gives CDR1 SGHKS, CDR2 YYEKEE (reference sequence). The CDR3 consists of 17 residues. Trimming stripped 1 base from V and 1 base from J, with 17 bases between. The CDR3 is CASSLRTVEARNTEAFF. CDR3 DNA: TGTGCCAGCAGCTTGCGGACGGTCGAAGCGAGGAACACTGAAGCTTTCTTT.

This clonotype was counted only a few times. An end of the junction differs from the germline gene, which may be a read error. The chain couples TRBV7-7 to TRBJ2-7; 7 nucleotides match TRBD1. Germline values: CDR1 SSHAT, CDR2 FNYEAQ (reference sequence). The CDR3 is 14 residues long. Here the CDR3 DNA reads TGTGCTAGCAGCTACCGGGACAGCCTACTCTTCGATTACTTC. Protein: CASSYRDSLLFDYF.

This clonotype was seen at least ten times. The rearrangement links TRBV24-1 to TRBJ1-4; 8 positions match TRBD1. The germline V gene has CDR1 KGHDR and CDR2 SFDVKD. The CDR3 spans 17 residues. With V trimmed by 4 bases and J by 4 bases, 10 bases remained unmatched. The CDR3 coding sequence is TGTGCCACCAGTGACTCACAGACAGGGGCCGTTAATGAAAAACTGTTTTTT. Translation: CATSDSQTGAVNEKLFF.

V usage is TRBV12-3 or TRBV12-4 and J usage is TRBJ2-6; D not certain. V lost 3 bases and J 0 bases, leaving 6 bases between the germline ends. This CDR3 is 15 amino acids long. DNA for the CDR3: TGTGCCAGCAGTTTTTTGGTCTCTGGGGCCAACGTCCTGACTTTC. This codes for CASSFLVSGANVLTF.

Points on this clonotype: A much bigger clone sits one base away, suggesting this may be a read error. V and J are TRBV28 and TRBJ2-1; the match to TRBD2 covers 10 bases. V shed 3 bases, J shed 6 bases, and the junction held 17 bases outside the gene matches. Germline CDR1 and CDR2: MDHEN and SYDVKM. The CDR3 runs to 19 residues. CDR3 sequence: CASSFTRLAGEQLANEQFF. DNA for the CDR3: TGTGCCAGCAGTTTCACCCGCCTAGCGGGGGAGCAACTAGCCAATGAGCAGTTCTTC.

Ten or more counts support this clonotype. V is TRBV13 and J is TRBJ2-2; possibly TRBD1 for D (5 bases). With 7 bases removed from V and 2 bases from J, the gap between germline ends came to 20 bases. Germline CDR1 PRHDT, CDR2 FYEKMQ (reference sequence). This CDR3 spans 17 amino acids. CDR3 DNA sequence: TGTGCCAGCACCAACCCTTTAGGGCAGGGCAACACCGGGGAGCTGTTTTTT. This encodes CASTNPLGQGNTGELFF.